The rows below give T cell receptor beta chains drawn from one sample of a study of PD-1 blockade in mismatch repair-deficient tumors. The assay was immunoSEQ multiplex PCR, and TCRdb's table has in-frame clones only and misses some. This sample yields about 68,000 clones, of which around four fifths are seen a single time; roughly 6% belongs to the top ten. Sequenced material: peripheral blood, taken 2 weeks after starting pembrolizumab. These receptors all come from an adult with mismatch repair-deficient cancer. CDR3s include the opening cysteine and the closing phenylalanine or tryptophan. The order of the fields is D gene, clone size, J gene, V gene, CDR3 DNA, CDR3 protein. The D gene is left open where the match is weak. Clone size is not always given. Where it is, it says once, few, many or a class for expanded clones.

.	.	TRBJ2-4	TRBV11-2	TGTGCCAGCAGCTTAGATACCCAGCCTACGTACTTC	CASSLDTQPTYF
TRBD2	.	TRBJ2-3	TRBV11-1	TGTGCCAGCAGCCCGGGACTAGCGGGAGGAAGCACAGATACGCAGTATTTT	CASSPGLAGGSTDTQYF
TRBD2	.	TRBJ2-3	TRBV9	TGTGCCAGCAGCGTAGGCCTAGCGGGAGTGGCCGATACGCAGTATTTT	CASSVGLAGVADTQYF
.	.	TRBJ2-2	TRBV7-3	TGTGCCAGCAGCCAAATGGGTTACACCGGGGAGCTGTTTTTT	CASSQMGYTGELFF
.	.	TRBJ2-1	TRBV20-1	TGCAGTGCTAGGGAGTACAATGAGCAGTTCTTC	CSAREYNEQFF
.	.	TRBJ1-1	TRBV5-1	TGCGCCAGCAGCCAACAAACAGGGTCCACTGAAGCTTTCTTT	CASSQQTGSTEAFF
TRBD2	.	TRBJ2-5	TRBV7-9	TGTGCCAGCAGCTCCCCCCACGCGGGAGGGCCGGAGACCCAGTACTTC	CASSSPHAGGPETQYF
TRBD1	.	TRBJ2-5	TRBV6-5	TGTGCCAGCAGTTTCAACAGGGGAGAGACCCAGTACTTC	CASSFNRGETQYF
.	.	TRBJ2-1	TRBV6-4	TGTGCCAGCAGTGACTCCGGGGGCTGGAGCTACAATGAGCAGTTCTTC	CASSDSGGWSYNEQFF
.	.	TRBJ2-7	TRBV4-2	TGTGCCAGCAGCCCGGGCTGGGACGAGCAGTACTTC	CASSPGWDEQYF
.	.	TRBJ2-4	TRBV6-6	TGTGCCAGCAGGCTTACTAGCTACCAGGCCAAAAACATTCAGTACTTC	CASRLTSYQAKNIQYF
TRBD1	.	TRBJ1-4	TRBV5-1	TGCGCCAGCAGCTTGGCCCAGGGGACAGGGTATGAAAAACTGTTTTTT	CASSLAQGTGYEKLFF
.	.	TRBJ2-5	TRBV7-8	TGTGCCAGCAGCTTAGTCTGGGAACAAGGGCCCCAAGAGACCCAGTACTTC	CASSLVWEQGPQETQYF
.	.	TRBJ2-3	TRBV9	TGTGCCAGCAGCGTTCAGGTAGAAGATACGCAGTATTTT	CASSVQVEDTQYF
.	.	TRBJ2-5	TRBV11-2	TGTGCCAGCAGCTTAGGGCAGGGAACCTTCCGGGAGCAGTACTTC	CASSLGQGTFREQYF
.	.	TRBJ1-4	TRBV5-1	TGCGCCAGCAGCTTGGGGCCTGGGGAGGAAAAACTGTTTTTT	CASSLGPGEEKLFF
.	.	TRBJ2-7	TRBV7-2	TGTGCCAGCAGCTTAGATCGACCCTACGAGCAGTACTTC	CASSLDRPYEQYF
.	.	TRBJ1-1	TRBV27	TGTGCCAGCAGTTTATCTGGAAGCGCTGAAGCTTTCTTT	CASSLSGSAEAFF
.	once	TRBJ2-2	TRBV9	TGTGCCAGCAGCGTAGCGGTTGGAGGGTCCGGGGAGCTGTTTTTT	CASSVAVGGSGELFF
.	.	TRBJ2-4	TRBV6-5	TGTGCCAGCACATGGGGGGAAAACATTCAGTACTTC	CASTWGENIQYF